This entry is about one T cell receptor (beta chain). Genomic DNA was employed as the template in profiling TCR beta VDJ and CDR3. Each CDR3 protein gets one entry after TCRdb re-called the reads with MiXCR. The sample contains approximately 190,000 distinct CDR3 sequences, roughly 64% of which appear only once. The data are from a study of CD8+CD57+ T cells in acquired aplastic anemia. The germline V gene has CDR1 LNHDA and CDR2 SQIVND (reference sequence). V gave up 5 bases and J gave up 1 base, with 8 bases separating them. CDR3 size: 13 residues. Sequenced material: sorted CD4+, CD8+, or CD8+CD57+ T cells (not recorded which) from PBMCs. The chain employs TRBV19 and TRBJ1-1; D not resolved. The receptor's source is a human donor with severe aplastic anemia or a healthy control (not recorded which). DNA of the CDR3: TGTGCCAGTAGTGTAAGTAAGAACACTGAAGCTTTCTTT. It translates to CASSVSKNTEAFF.